This T cell receptor beta chain was identified during a study of T cells in Graves' hyperthyroidism and ophthalmopathy. Study as a whole: Blood was drawn when the patient was first diagnosed and still untreated. Broader study findings: Patients with ophthalmopathy were separated from those with stable hyperthyroidism by a 13 V-J model. Most thyroid clonotypes expanded above 0.001 were also detected in blood.

This clonotype was picked up a small number of times. Its antigen is as yet unknown. Diagnoses were established using clinical symptoms, serum thyroxine and TRAb, thyroid ultrasound and orbital computed tomography. RNA transcripts gave rise to amplified TCR beta CDR3 regions. HTBI primers were employed in a first-round RT-PCR of the TCR CDR3. MiXCR, run by TCRdb on the multiplex PCR reads, gives a single entry per CDR3 protein. The sample holds about 400,000 distinct CDR3 sequences, around 15% seen once. Trimming cost V 6 bases and J 3 bases, with 21 bases left between them. The CDR3 runs to 16 residues. Germline V lookup: CDR1 MNHEY, CDR2 SMNVEV (reference sequence).

Sequencing was carried out using blood. J is TRBJ2-7 and V is TRBV27; a possible D gene is TRBD2 (7 bases). This receptor was obtained from a man aged 50 to 60 with Graves' ophthalmopathy. Here the CDR3 DNA reads TGTGCCAGCAGAATTTATGCCGAGCGGGGACACTACGAGCAGTACTTC. Residues: CASRIYAERGHYEQYF.